The rows below give T cell receptor beta chains drawn from one sample of a study of blood T cells in healthy people across ages. Via MiXCR, TCRdb re-called the 5' RACE reads, giving one row per CDR3 protein. Among hundreds of thousands of distinct CDR3 sequences listed, around 45% were seen once. Sequencing was carried out using blood. All receptors derive from a man between 60 and 75 years old in good health. Each CDR3 is given with its conserved first and last residue. D genes are given only for firm matches. Where a row states a size, it is once, few, many or the class of an expanded clone; other rows omit it.

DNA: TGCGCCAGCAGCCAGTCTGTAGGTGAGAGAAAACTGTTTTTT
CDR3: CASSQSVGERKLFF
size: .
V: TRBV4-1
D: .
J: TRBJ1-4

DNA: TGTGCCAGCACCGAATTGGGGCGCGGGTCCTACAATGAGCAGTACTTC
CDR3: CASTELGRGSYNEQYF
size: .
V: TRBV6-1
D: .
J: TRBJ2-5

DNA: TGTGCCAGCAGCGCCCAGACAGGGGGAAATTCACCCCTCCACTTT
CDR3: CASSAQTGGNSPLHF
size: .
V: TRBV9
D: TRBD1
J: TRBJ1-6

DNA: TGCAGTGCTAGAGATGTGAAGGAAATCACAGATACGCAGTATTTT
CDR3: CSARDVKEITDTQYF
size: few
V: TRBV20-1
D: .
J: TRBJ2-3

DNA: TGCGCCAGCAGCAAAAGGGCACAGGGTAGCTCCTACGAGCAGTACTTC
CDR3: CASSKRAQGSSYEQYF
size: .
V: TRBV5-1
D: .
J: TRBJ2-7

DNA: TGTGCCAGCAGTTCCCAGGGGTTATTAATGAACACTGAAGCTTTCTTT
CDR3: CASSSQGLLMNTEAFF
size: .
V: TRBV7-2
D: .
J: TRBJ1-1

DNA: TGTGCCATCGGGAGGACGGACTCCTACAATGAGCAGTTCTTC
CDR3: CAIGRTDSYNEQFF
size: .
V: TRBV10-3
D: .
J: TRBJ2-1

DNA: TGTGCCAGCAGTTGGCCTACAGCGGGTCCTGGGGAAGCTTTCTTT
CDR3: CASSWPTAGPGEAFF
size: once
V: TRBV6-2/TRBV6-3
D: .
J: TRBJ1-1

DNA: TGTGCCTGGAGTATCTCCAACCAAGAGACCCAGTACTTC
CDR3: CAWSISNQETQYF
size: .
V: TRBV30
D: .
J: TRBJ2-5

DNA: TGTGCCAGCAGCTCAACACCTCCGGGGGGGGCTCGAGAGACCCAGTACTTC
CDR3: CASSSTPPGGARETQYF
size: few
V: TRBV7-6
D: TRBD2
J: TRBJ2-5

DNA: TGCGCCAGCAGCCAAGATACAGGGAAGCAATTCACCCTCCACTTT
CDR3: CASSQDTGKQFTLHF
size: few
V: TRBV4-3
D: .
J: TRBJ1-6

DNA: TGCGCCAGCAGCCCGGGACAGGGAATGGGTACGCAGTATTTT
CDR3: CASSPGQGMGTQYF
size: .
V: TRBV5-1
D: TRBD1
J: TRBJ2-3

DNA: TGCAGTGCTAGAATAGCGGGGGCAAACACCGGGGAGCTGTTTTTT
CDR3: CSARIAGANTGELFF
size: few
V: TRBV20-1
D: TRBD2
J: TRBJ2-2

DNA: TGTGCCAGCAGTTTGCAGGCCTATGGCTACACCTTC
CDR3: CASSLQAYGYTF
size: few
V: TRBV28
D: .
J: TRBJ1-2

DNA: TGCAGTGCCGAGACTAGCGGGGGATGGAATACGCAGTATTTT
CDR3: CSAETSGGWNTQYF
size: few
V: TRBV20-1
D: TRBD2
J: TRBJ2-3

DNA: TGTGCCAGCAGCGTTGGGCAGAATGGCTACACCTTC
CDR3: CASSVGQNGYTF
size: .
V: TRBV9
D: .
J: TRBJ1-2

DNA: TGCAGCGTTGGCCGGGGGATCGGCACAGATACGCAGTATTTT
CDR3: CSVGRGIGTDTQYF
size: .
V: TRBV29-1
D: .
J: TRBJ2-3

DNA: TGTGCCAGCAGCCCAAACCTCGGGGCGTACCAAGAGACCCAGTACTTC
CDR3: CASSPNLGAYQETQYF
size: few
V: TRBV7-2
D: .
J: TRBJ2-5

DNA: TGTGCCAGCAGTTTATTTATAGGGGCCCGACAGGGGAAGGACAATGAGCAGTTCTTC
CDR3: CASSLFIGARQGKDNEQFF
size: few
V: TRBV12-3/TRBV12-4
D: TRBD1
J: TRBJ2-1

DNA: TGTGCCAGCAGAAAGGAAGAAGGACAGCCTTATGGCTACACCTTC
CDR3: CASRKEEGQPYGYTF
size: .
V: TRBV7-9
D: .
J: TRBJ1-2

DNA: TGTGCCAGCAGCCCCACCGGACAGGGTCGTGGCTACACCTTC
CDR3: CASSPTGQGRGYTF
size: .
V: TRBV7-2
D: TRBD1
J: TRBJ1-2

DNA: TGTGCCAGCAGCTCCGCTAGCGGGGGGCTCGAGCAGTACTTC
CDR3: CASSSASGGLEQYF
size: few
V: TRBV7-2
D: TRBD2
J: TRBJ2-7

DNA: TGTGCCAGCAGCTTCAAACAGGGGGCTATAAGGGTGGATACGCAGTATTTT
CDR3: CASSFKQGAIRVDTQYF
size: .
V: TRBV7-2
D: TRBD1
J: TRBJ2-3

DNA: TGTGCCAGCAGCTTATGGTCTAGCGGGGGAGCCCCCGGCACAGATACGCAGTATTTT
CDR3: CASSLWSSGGAPGTDTQYF
size: .
V: TRBV7-2
D: TRBD2
J: TRBJ2-3

DNA: TGCAGCGTTGATGGTTCTAGCGGGGGGACGACAGATACGCAGTATTTT
CDR3: CSVDGSSGGTTDTQYF
size: .
V: TRBV29-1
D: TRBD2
J: TRBJ2-3

DNA: TGCAGTGCTAGAGATCCGGCGGGGCAGGGAACCCACTTT
CDR3: CSARDPAGQGTHF
size: .
V: TRBV20-1
D: .
J: TRBJ1-6

DNA: TGCGCCAGCAGCCAATGGGGACAGGGCGAGACCCAGTACTTC
CDR3: CASSQWGQGETQYF
size: few
V: TRBV4-3
D: TRBD1
J: TRBJ2-5

DNA: TGCAGCGTTGCTGCCTGGGGACTTAACGAGCAGTACTTC
CDR3: CSVAAWGLNEQYF
size: few
V: TRBV29-1
D: .
J: TRBJ2-7

DNA: TGTGCCAGCAGCCAACCGGGTTTGAGCTCCTACAATGAGCAGTTCTTC
CDR3: CASSQPGLSSYNEQFF
size: once
V: TRBV4-2
D: .
J: TRBJ2-1

DNA: TGTGCCAGCAGCGTAAGTTTGAGAGAGACCCAGTACTTC
CDR3: CASSVSLRETQYF
size: .
V: TRBV11-2
D: .
J: TRBJ2-5

DNA: TGTGCCAGCAGCCCCACGGGACAGAACATTCAGTACTTC
CDR3: CASSPTGQNIQYF
size: many
V: TRBV9
D: TRBD1
J: TRBJ2-4

DNA: TGTGCCAGCAGTGGACCGGGGGGCCCCACCGGGGAGCTGTTTTTT
CDR3: CASSGPGGPTGELFF
size: once
V: TRBV6-1
D: .
J: TRBJ2-2

DNA: TGTGCCAGCAGCCGAACAGCAGTATACGAGCAGTACTTC
CDR3: CASSRTAVYEQYF
size: .
V: TRBV5-5
D: .
J: TRBJ2-7

DNA: TGTGCCAGCAGCTTAGAATCCAGGTGGACTTCCTACGAGCAGTACTTC
CDR3: CASSLESRWTSYEQYF
size: few
V: TRBV7-2
D: .
J: TRBJ2-7

DNA: TGTGCCAGCAGTCCTGGGACAGGGGGCGCTGGAGAAAAACTGTTTTTT
CDR3: CASSPGTGGAGEKLFF
size: .
V: TRBV12-3/TRBV12-4
D: TRBD1
J: TRBJ1-4

DNA: TGTGCCAGTAGTACCAGGGGGTTTAACATTCAGTACTTC
CDR3: CASSTRGFNIQYF
size: few
V: TRBV19
D: TRBD1
J: TRBJ2-4

DNA: TGTGCCAGCAGCCAAGCGGGCGGGCCCGGAAACATTCAGTACTTC
CDR3: CASSQAGGPGNIQYF
size: .
V: TRBV3-1
D: .
J: TRBJ2-4

DNA: TGTGCCAGCAGCGTCGACACAGACAGGGGCGTAAAAAACATTCAGTACTTC
CDR3: CASSVDTDRGVKNIQYF
size: .
V: TRBV7-2
D: TRBD1
J: TRBJ2-4

DNA: TGTGCCAGCGCTAGGGACAGCTCTGGGGCCAACGTCCTGACTTTC
CDR3: CASARDSSGANVLTF
size: few
V: TRBV6-1
D: TRBD1
J: TRBJ2-6

DNA: TGTGCCAGCAGCTATGAGCGGGGGAGCCAGTACTTC
CDR3: CASSYERGSQYF
size: .
V: TRBV5-6
D: TRBD2
J: TRBJ2-4

DNA: TGTGCCAGCAGATGGGACAGGAAGGTAGATACGCAGTATTTT
CDR3: CASRWDRKVDTQYF
size: .
V: TRBV6-2/TRBV6-3
D: TRBD1
J: TRBJ2-3